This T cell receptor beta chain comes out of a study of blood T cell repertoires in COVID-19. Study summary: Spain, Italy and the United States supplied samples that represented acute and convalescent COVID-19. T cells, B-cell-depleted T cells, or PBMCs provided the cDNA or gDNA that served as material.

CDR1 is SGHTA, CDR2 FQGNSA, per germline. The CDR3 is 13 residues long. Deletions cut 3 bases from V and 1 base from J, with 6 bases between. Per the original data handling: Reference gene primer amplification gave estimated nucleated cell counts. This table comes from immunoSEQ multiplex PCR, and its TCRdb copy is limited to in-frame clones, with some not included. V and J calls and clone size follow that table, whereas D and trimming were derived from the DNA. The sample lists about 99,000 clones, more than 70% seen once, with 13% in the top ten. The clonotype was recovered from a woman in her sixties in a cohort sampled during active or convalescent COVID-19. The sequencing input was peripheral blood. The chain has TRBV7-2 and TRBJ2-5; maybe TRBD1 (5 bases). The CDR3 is CASSFRAQETQYF. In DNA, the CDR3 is TGTGCCAGCAGCTTCAGGGCCCAAGAGACCCAGTACTTC. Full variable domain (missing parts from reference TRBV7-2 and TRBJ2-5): GAGVSQSPSNKVTEKGKDVELRCDPISGHTALYWYRQSLGQGLEFLIYFQGNSAPDKSGLPSDRFSAERTGGSVSTLTIQRTQQEDSAVYLCASSFRAQETQYFGPGTRLLVL.